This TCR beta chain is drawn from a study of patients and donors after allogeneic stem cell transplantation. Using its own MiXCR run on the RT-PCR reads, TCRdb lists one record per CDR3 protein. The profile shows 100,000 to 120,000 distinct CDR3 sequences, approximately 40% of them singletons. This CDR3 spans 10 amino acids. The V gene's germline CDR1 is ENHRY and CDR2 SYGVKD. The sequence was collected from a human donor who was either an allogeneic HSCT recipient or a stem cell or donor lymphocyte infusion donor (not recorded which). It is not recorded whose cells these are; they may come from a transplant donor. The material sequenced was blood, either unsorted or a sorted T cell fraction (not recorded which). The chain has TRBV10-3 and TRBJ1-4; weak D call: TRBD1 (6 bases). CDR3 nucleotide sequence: TGTGCGAACGACAGGGAAAAACTGTTTTTT. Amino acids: CANDREKLFF.